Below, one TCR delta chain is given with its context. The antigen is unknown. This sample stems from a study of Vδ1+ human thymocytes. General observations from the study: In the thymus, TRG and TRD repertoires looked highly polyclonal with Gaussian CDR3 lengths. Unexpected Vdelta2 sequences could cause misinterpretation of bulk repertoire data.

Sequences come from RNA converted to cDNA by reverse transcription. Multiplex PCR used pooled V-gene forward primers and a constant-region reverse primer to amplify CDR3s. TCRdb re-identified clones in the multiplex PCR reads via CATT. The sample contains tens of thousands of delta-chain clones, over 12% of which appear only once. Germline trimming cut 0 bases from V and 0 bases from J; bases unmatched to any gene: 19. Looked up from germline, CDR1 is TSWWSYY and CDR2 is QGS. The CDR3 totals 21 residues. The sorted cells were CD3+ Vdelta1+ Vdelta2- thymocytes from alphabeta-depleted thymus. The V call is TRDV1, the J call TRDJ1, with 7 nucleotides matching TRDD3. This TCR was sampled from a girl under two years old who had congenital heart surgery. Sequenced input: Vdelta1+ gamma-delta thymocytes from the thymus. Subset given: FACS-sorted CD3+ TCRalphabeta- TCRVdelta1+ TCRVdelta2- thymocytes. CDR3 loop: CALGELRGRPVLGTYTDKLIF. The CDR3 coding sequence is TGTGCTCTTGGGGAACTTCGGGGAAGGCCCGTACTGGGGACCTACACCGATAAACTCATCTTT.